This is a list of T cell receptor beta chains from one sample in a study of blood T cell repertoires in COVID-19. Using immunoSEQ multiplex PCR, the repertoire was profiled, and TCRdb retains in-frame clones only, with some absent. The sample comprises some 150,000 clones, 80% to 90% of which are singletons, and about 2.5% rests with the top ten. The sample consisted of peripheral blood. Every receptor here comes from a man aged 45-60 years with active COVID-19. CDR3s include the opening cysteine and the closing phenylalanine or tryptophan. Each record gives: V gene, J gene, clone size, CDR3 protein. A clone size is listed for some rows: how often the clone was seen (once, few, many), or a class if it is expanded.

V gene: TRBV5-6; J gene: TRBJ2-7; clone size: once; CDR3 protein: CASSGRQGTSYEQYF
V gene: TRBV19; J gene: TRBJ2-7; clone size: -; CDR3 protein: CASSLTPGQGHEQYF
V gene: TRBV23-1; J gene: TRBJ1-1; clone size: -; CDR3 protein: CASSPPARLNTEAFF
V gene: TRBV2; J gene: TRBJ1-6; clone size: -; CDR3 protein: CASSYGTVNSPLHF
V gene: TRBV18; J gene: TRBJ2-2; clone size: -; CDR3 protein: CASCDRGGTGELFF
V gene: TRBV21-1; J gene: TRBJ2-2; clone size: -; CDR3 protein: CASSQRQALTGELFF
V gene: TRBV7-3; J gene: TRBJ2-5; clone size: -; CDR3 protein: CASSFEGQGTQYF
V gene: TRBV6-6; J gene: TRBJ1-2; clone size: -; CDR3 protein: CASSSSEGLGYTF
V gene: TRBV5-1; J gene: TRBJ2-1; clone size: -; CDR3 protein: CASSLEGRGNEQFF
V gene: TRBV18; J gene: TRBJ2-7; clone size: few; CDR3 protein: CASSIQGGEWDEQYF
V gene: TRBV5-4; J gene: TRBJ1-1; clone size: -; CDR3 protein: CASSPGQTNMNTEAFF
V gene: TRBV2; J gene: TRBJ1-4; clone size: -; CDR3 protein: CASSEAPGATNEKLFF
V gene: TRBV3-1/TRBV3-2; J gene: TRBJ2-7; clone size: many; CDR3 protein: CASSQGRMARGGHEQYF
V gene: TRBV5-1; J gene: TRBJ2-7; clone size: once; CDR3 protein: CASSFGSAGGRLPEQYF
V gene: TRBV20-1; J gene: TRBJ2-7; clone size: -; CDR3 protein: CSASGFGLAGGPGEQYF
V gene: TRBV6-2/TRBV6-3; J gene: TRBJ2-7; clone size: once; CDR3 protein: CASSRSIAGGQTIYEQYF
V gene: TRBV12-3/TRBV12-4; J gene: TRBJ1-2; clone size: -; CDR3 protein: CASSSLLYGYTF
V gene: TRBV28; J gene: TRBJ1-2; clone size: -; CDR3 protein: CASSDPFGQGRGYTF
V gene: TRBV4-2; J gene: TRBJ1-2; clone size: -; CDR3 protein: CASSQEWTGAFGYTF
V gene: TRBV7-2; J gene: TRBJ2-5; clone size: -; CDR3 protein: CASSALWEETQYF
V gene: TRBV6-5; J gene: TRBJ1-4; clone size: -; CDR3 protein: CASSYTGPPNEKLFF
V gene: TRBV6-5; J gene: TRBJ1-2; clone size: -; CDR3 protein: CASSLTAPGYGYTF
V gene: TRBV19; J gene: TRBJ2-3; clone size: -; CDR3 protein: CASSMGGGTDTQYF
V gene: TRBV7-2; J gene: TRBJ1-5; clone size: many; CDR3 protein: CASSARRGDGPQPQHF
V gene: TRBV5-1; J gene: TRBJ2-3; clone size: -; CDR3 protein: CASSASSSGSTDTQYF
V gene: TRBV2; J gene: TRBJ1-2; clone size: -; CDR3 protein: CASRADRGRVGYGYTF
V gene: TRBV4-1; J gene: TRBJ1-1; clone size: -; CDR3 protein: CASSLRGSGGERTEAFF
V gene: TRBV6-5; J gene: TRBJ1-2; clone size: -; CDR3 protein: CATRMTINYGYTF
V gene: TRBV14; J gene: TRBJ1-1; clone size: -; CDR3 protein: CASSQATPGAFF
V gene: TRBV7-2; J gene: TRBJ2-3; clone size: -; CDR3 protein: CASSLAARSTDTQYF
V gene: TRBV6-5; J gene: TRBJ1-5; clone size: -; CDR3 protein: CASRKGQVNNQPQHF
V gene: TRBV4-2; J gene: TRBJ2-5; clone size: once; CDR3 protein: CASSQEGGETQYF
V gene: TRBV6-6; J gene: TRBJ2-5; clone size: once; CDR3 protein: CASTTTGDGTQYF
V gene: TRBV6-5; J gene: TRBJ2-3; clone size: -; CDR3 protein: CASRDSGSDTQYF
V gene: TRBV9; J gene: TRBJ2-6; clone size: -; CDR3 protein: CASSVAPGGISGANVLTF
V gene: TRBV6-5; J gene: TRBJ1-2; clone size: -; CDR3 protein: CASSPGWGGYGYTF
V gene: TRBV15; J gene: TRBJ2-3; clone size: -; CDR3 protein: CATNDGRGGTQYF
V gene: TRBV7-2; J gene: TRBJ2-7; clone size: -; CDR3 protein: CASSFQGQGYYEQYF
V gene: TRBV4-1; J gene: TRBJ1-5; clone size: -; CDR3 protein: CASSQGPVNQPQHF
V gene: TRBV5-1; J gene: TRBJ2-1; clone size: once; CDR3 protein: CASSLEVAVSSYNEQFF